One and the same sample provided the 32 T cell receptor beta chains below, sequenced in a study of blood T cell repertoires in COVID-19. Generated by immunoSEQ multiplex PCR, the TCRdb table keeps only in-frame clones and is missing some. The data contain roughly 230,000 clones, 80% to 90% of them singletons. The material sequenced was peripheral blood. The receptors stem from a woman aged 40-49 years who had recovered from COVID-19.

The chain carries TRBV21-1 and TRBJ1-2. TRBV21-1 is a recognized pseudogene. The CDR3 sequence is 15 residues long. In DNA form, the CDR3 reads TGTGCCAGCAGCAAAGCTCGGAGGGCGGCCTATGGCTACACCTTC. This sequence encodes CASSKARRAAYGYTF.

The genes are TRBV7-2 and TRBJ1-5; tentative D call: TRBD1 (5 bases). V was clipped by 1 base and J by 6 bases, with 10 bases between them. This CDR3 has 14 amino acids. Germline loops: CDR1 SGHTA, CDR2 FQGNSA. CDR3 sequence (DNA): TGTGCCAGCAGCTTAGAGGGTCAGGGTCAGCCCCAGCATTTT. Translation gives CASSLEGQGQPQHF.

This chain connects TRBV5-1 to TRBJ2-5; D perhaps matches TRBD2 (6 bases). V lost 0 bases and J lost 4, with 16 bases in between. Germline V gene data show CDR1 as SGHRS and CDR2 as YFSETQ. The CDR3 is 16 residues long. CDR3 sequence: CASSLGNPGGGETQYF. The CDR3 DNA follows: TGCGCCAGCAGCTTGGGGAACCCCGGGGGTGGAGAGACCCAGTACTTC.

This clone has only one observation. V gene TRBV28 combines with J gene TRBJ1-2, with 10 positions matching TRBD1. The CDR3 length is 14 residues. Germline lookup yields CDR1 MDHEN and CDR2 SYDVKM. The junction had 6 bases not matched to a gene; V was cut back by 7 bases and J by 4 bases. This CDR3 reads CASTTGTGVYGYTF. DNA of the CDR3: TGTGCCAGCACCACTGGGACAGGGGTCTATGGCTACACCTTC.

The chain joins TRBV10-3 to TRBJ2-2; tentative D call: TRBD1 (6 bases). This CDR3 has 16 residues. Germline assignment: CDR1 ENHRY and CDR2 SYGVKD. V was pared by 5 bases and J by 1 base, with 14 bases between. The CDR3: CAISFEVQGNTGELFF. In DNA form, the CDR3 reads TGTGCCATCAGTTTTGAAGTACAGGGGAACACCGGGGAGCTGTTTTTT.

The chain is built from TRBV6-1 and TRBJ1-5; 10 bases are shared with TRBD1. Germline V lookup: CDR1 MNHNS, CDR2 SASEGT. CDR3 length: 18 residues. Trimming removed 4 bases from V and 2 bases from J; junction bases left unmatched: 11. CDR3 sequence (DNA): TGTGCCAGCAGTGCACGGGACAGGGGCCCTCCTGGCAATCAGCCCCAGCATTTT. It specifies CASSARDRGPPGNQPQHF.

Turning to this clone: Other DNA sequences of this sample code for an identical CDR3. This sequence joins TRBV18 and TRBJ2-5, with D perhaps matching TRBD1 (5 bases). V lost 3 bases and J lost 2, with 7 bases in between. Germline lookup yields CDR1 KGHSH and CDR2 LQKENI. CDR3 length equals 13 residues. Here the CDR3 reads CASSPGQQETQYF. CDR3 DNA sequence: TGTGCCAGCTCACCTGGACAACAAGAGACCCAGTACTTC.

The V call is TRBV14, the J call TRBJ2-1, with 7 bases lining up with TRBD2. The CDR3 runs to 12 residues. Looked up from germline, CDR1 is SGHDN and CDR2 is FVKESK. V trimming: 1 base; J trimming: 12 bases; junction bases outside the gene matches: 3. The CDR3 here is CASSQVAGVQFF. The CDR3 region has the DNA TGTGCCAGCAGCCAAGTGGCGGGAGTGCAGTTCTTC.

V is TRBV19 and J is TRBJ1-4; D unclear. V gave up 0 bases and J gave up 4 bases, with 6 bases separating them. This CDR3 comprises 14 residues. CDR1 and CDR2 (germline): LNHDA, SQIVND (reference sequence). The CDR3 bases are TGTGCCAGTAGTATAGAGGGAGTTAATGAAAAACTGTTTTTT. Residues: CASSIEGVNEKLFF.

The V and J genes are TRBV30 and TRBJ2-3; D is unclear. Germline-derived CDR1 and CDR2 are GTSNPN and SVGIG (reference sequence). V was shortened by 4 bases and J by 2 bases, with 7 bases between the two germline ends. CDR3 length equals 12 residues. The CDR3 sequence: CAWILPTDTQYF. The DNA for the CDR3 is TGTGCCTGGATACTCCCCACAGATACGCAGTATTTT.

The genes are TRBV5-1 and TRBJ2-3, with D possibly being TRBD1 (6 bases). Germline CDR1 reads SGHRS; CDR2 reads YFSETQ. The CDR3 runs 15 residues. V was shortened by 2 bases and J by 6 bases, with 16 bases between the two germline ends. CDR3: CASSLQTGNWDTQYF. The CDR3, as DNA: TGCGCCAGCAGCTTACAAACAGGGAATTGGGATACGCAGTATTTT.

The chain couples TRBV5-5 to TRBJ1-2; D remains ambiguous. With 4 bases removed from V and 0 bases from J, the gap between germline ends came to 13 bases. The CDR3 contains 15 residues. Germline lookup yields CDR1 SGHKS and CDR2 YYEKEE (reference sequence). CDR3 residues: CASSPTTHSNYGYTF. CDR3 bases: TGTGCCAGCAGCCCGACGACTCATTCTAACTATGGCTACACCTTC.

V is TRBV28 and J is TRBJ1-6, with a tentative D call TRBD1 (5 bases). Germline CDR1 is MDHEN and CDR2 is SYDVKM. With 2 bases removed from V and 10 bases from J, the gap between germline ends came to 12 bases. The CDR3 contains 14 residues. DNA for the CDR3: TGTGCCAGCAGTTTACGATCAGGGCACTCACCCCTCCACTTT. This codes for CASSLRSGHSPLHF.

The chain links TRBV9 to TRBJ2-2, with 7 bases aligning to TRBD2. The CDR3 spans 16 residues. The trim removed 0 bases at V and 7 bases at J, leaving 9 bases unmatched. Looked up from germline, CDR1 is SGDLS and CDR2 is YYNGEE. The CDR3 DNA reads as TGTGCCAGCAGCGTAGTTGGCGGGAGCTGGAACGGGGAGCTGTTTTTT. Translated: CASSVVGGSWNGELFF.

The chain joins TRBV3-1 (or the pseudogene TRBV3-2) to TRBJ2-7; D possibly corresponds to TRBD1 (5 bases). V was trimmed by 0 bases and J by 6 bases, leaving 15 bases between them. The CDR3 runs 15 residues. The germline gives CDR1 LGHDT, CDR2 YNNKEL (reference sequence). DNA of the CDR3: TGTGCCAGCAGCCAAGATGGATTCCCAGGGCGCGAGCAGTACTTC. The encoded protein is CASSQDGFPGREQYF.

The gene calls are TRBV3-1 (or the pseudogene TRBV3-2) and TRBJ1-2, with D perhaps TRBD1 (5 bases). Germline CDR1 reads LGHDT; CDR2 reads YNNKEL (reference sequence). CDR3 length equals 15 residues. V dropped 2 bases and J dropped 6 bases, with 16 bases sitting between them. CDR3: CASSQFVRVEDGYTF. The CDR3 region has the DNA TGTGCCAGCAGCCAATTCGTCAGGGTAGAGGATGGCTACACCTTC.

The V call is TRBV3-1 (or the pseudogene TRBV3-2), the J call TRBJ1-3; D is undetermined. This CDR3 contains 16 residues. The germline CDR1 and CDR2 sequences are LGHDT and YNNKEL (reference sequence). Trimming removed 1 base from V and 0 bases from J, with 10 bases in between. The DNA for the CDR3 is TGTGCCAGCAGCCAAGCCAGGCAGCTCTCTGGAAACACCATATATTTT. Amino acids: CASSQARQLSGNTIYF.

The chain links TRBV6-5 to TRBJ1-1; 8 nucleotides agree with TRBD1. Germline CDR1 MNHEY, CDR2 SVGAGI. The CDR3 contains 15 residues. After removal of 2 bases from V and 5 bases from J, the junction contained 7 bases not matched to a gene. Here the CDR3 reads CASSYEGRGRTEAFF. The CDR3 nucleotides read TGTGCCAGCAGTTACGAGGGCAGGGGGCGGACTGAAGCTTTCTTT.

This chain joins TRBV7-6 and TRBJ1-4, with TRBD1 matching 8 bases. V lost 5 bases to trimming and J lost 7 bases; unmatched junction nucleotides: 15. Per the germline V gene, CDR1 is SGHVS and CDR2 is FNYEAQ. The CDR3 contains 17 residues. As DNA, the CDR3 is TGTGCCAGCAGCCCAACCCCCGGACAGGGAGGTAGTGAAAAACTGTTTTTT. Translating gives CASSPTPGQGGSEKLFF.

The chain uses TRBV7-3 and TRBJ2-3, with a tentative D call TRBD2 (6 bases). This CDR3 comprises 15 residues. The V end was cut by 4 bases, the J end by 3 bases, with 14 bases between. Germline CDR1 is SGHTA and CDR2 is FQGTGA. CDR3 amino acids: CASSSDARGTDTQYF. In DNA, the CDR3 is TGTGCCAGCAGCTCGGATGCTCGGGGGACAGATACGCAGTATTTT.

The rearrangement links TRBV30 to TRBJ1-2; TRBD1 might be the D (5 bases). The V gene's germline CDR1 is GTSNPN and CDR2 SVGIG (reference sequence). The CDR3 length is 12 residues. Trimming removed 2 bases from V and 3 bases from J, with 7 bases in between. For the CDR3, the DNA is TGTGCCTGGAGTCAAGGGGACTATGGCTACACCTTC. Amino acids: CAWSQGDYGYTF.

This clone was observed a few times. The chain recombines TRBV5-4 with TRBJ2-2, with TRBD1 as a possible D gene (5 bases). CDR1 SGHNT and CDR2 YYREEE come from the germline V gene (reference sequence). The CDR3 totals 15 residues. Trimming pared 2 bases from V and 5 bases from J, leaving 13 bases between. CDR3 coding DNA: TGTGCCAGCAGCTTTGGGCAGGGCCTAACCGGGGAGCTGTTTTTT. This translates into CASSFGQGLTGELFF.

The chain links TRBV6-5 to TRBJ2-2, with 10 bases matching TRBD2. The V and J ends lost 2 bases and 5 bases, in that order; junction bases with no gene match: 2. This CDR3 has 15 residues. In germline, CDR1 is MNHEY, CDR2 SVGAGI. The CDR3 protein is CASSYLAGVTGELFF. The DNA for the CDR3 is TGTGCCAGCAGTTACCTAGCGGGAGTTACCGGGGAGCTGTTTTTT.

V and J are TRBV11-3 and TRBJ1-4; D unresolved. This CDR3 spans 14 amino acids. CDR1 and CDR2 (germline): SGHNT, YENEEA. Trimming pared 3 bases from V and 4 bases from J, leaving 9 bases between. CDR3 coding DNA: TGTGCCAGCAGCTTGTCGGGAGGTAATGAAAAACTGTTTTTT. This codes for CASSLSGGNEKLFF.

This sequence joins TRBV9 and TRBJ2-5; 11 bases fit TRBD2. Germline loops: CDR1 SGDLS, CDR2 YYNGEE. The V segment lost 10 bases and the J segment 4 bases; nucleotides outside the gene matches: 12. This CDR3 has 15 amino acids. CDR3 coding DNA: TGTGCCCTGAGGACTAGCGGGCCCTGCGCAGAGACCCAGTACTTC. Translating gives CALRTSGPCAETQYF.

The gene calls are TRBV18 and TRBJ1-2; a possible D gene is TRBD1 (6 bases). Germline V lookup: CDR1 KGHSH, CDR2 LQKENI. The CDR3 loop spans 13 amino acids. The V gene lost 3 bases and the J gene lost 4 bases, with 9 bases spanning the gap. This CDR3 reads CASSPGQLYGYTF. For the CDR3, the DNA is TGTGCCAGCTCACCTGGACAGCTCTATGGCTACACCTTC.

The V and J genes are TRBV28 and TRBJ1-5; D is perhaps TRBD1 (5 bases). Germline V gene sequence: CDR1 MDHEN, CDR2 SYDVKM. The CDR3 length is 15 residues. The V gene lost 4 bases and the J gene lost 4 bases, with 14 bases spanning the gap. CDR3: CASSYGGSFNQPQHF. CDR3 DNA: TGTGCCAGCAGTTACGGGGGGTCCTTTAATCAGCCCCAGCATTTT.

The rearrangement joins TRBV7-2 to TRBJ1-2; possibly TRBD1 for D (6 bases). This CDR3 region has 17 residues. The germline V gene has CDR1 SGHTA and CDR2 FQGNSA. Trimming shortened V by 3 bases and J by 4 bases, and 21 bases separated the two germline ends. The chain's CDR3 is CASSFGTGTTDLYGYTF. DNA for the CDR3: TGTGCCAGCAGCTTTGGCACAGGGACGACCGATCTCTATGGCTACACCTTC.

The chain uses TRBV11-2 and TRBJ1-3, with D unclear. The CDR3 spans 15 residues. Trimming cost V 3 bases and J 0 bases, with 9 bases left between them. Germline CDR1 and CDR2: SGHAT and FQNNGV. The CDR3 DNA reads TGTGCCAGCAGCTTTACGGAGAGCTCTGGAAACACCATATATTTT. Its translation is CASSFTESSGNTIYF.

J is TRBJ1-2 and V is TRBV11-3; D is unresolved. The CDR3 totals 15 residues. Between the trimmed V and J ends, which lost 1 base and 5 bases, there was a span of 14 bases. Germline CDR1 is SGHNT and CDR2 is YENEEA. This CDR3 is CASSLGTAPAYGYTF. CDR3 in DNA: TGTGCCAGCAGCTTAGGTACAGCCCCCGCATATGGCTACACCTTC.

This sequence joins TRBV29-1 and TRBJ2-1, with D perhaps matching TRBD2 (6 bases). V dropped 4 bases and J dropped 7 bases, with 14 bases sitting between them. The CDR3 consists of 13 residues. The V gene's germline CDR1 is SQVTM and CDR2 ANQGSEA. The CDR3 reads CSVGRLGKNEQFF. In DNA, the CDR3 is TGCAGCGTTGGCCGACTAGGGAAAAATGAGCAGTTCTTC.

The chain employs TRBV3-1 (or the pseudogene TRBV3-2) and TRBJ1-2, with D maybe TRBD1 (6 bases). The V gene's germline CDR1 is LGHDT and CDR2 YNNKEL (reference sequence). Trimming stripped 1 base from V and 3 bases from J, with 18 bases between. The CDR3 consists of 17 residues. The CDR3 nucleotides are TGTGCCAGCAGCCAAGCTTCTTGGGGGCAAGTGTACTATGGCTACACCTTC. It encodes CASSQASWGQVYYGYTF.